The rows below give T cell receptor beta chains drawn from one sample of a study of cytomegalovirus exposure and HLA in healthy donors. Profiling relied on immunoSEQ multiplex PCR, and the TCRdb table lists in-frame clones only, not all of them. The table has roughly 100,000 clones, around 80% seen once. Sequenced material: PBMCs. The receptors here all came from a man aged 30 to 45 in good health and CMV-seropositive. The CDR3 runs from the conserved cysteine through the conserved F or W. The D gene is left open where the match is weak. Size tells how often a clone was seen (once, few, many) or the class of an expanded clone, and some rows leave it out.

abundance	d_gene	v_gene	len	j_gene	CDR3nt	CDR3aa
NA	NA	TRBV29-1	14	TRBJ2-2	TGCAGCGTGGCACGTCAGGGAAACACCGGGGAGCTGTTTTTT	CSVARQGNTGELFF
NA	NA	TRBV29-1	14	TRBJ1-1	TGCAGCGTTGAAAACAGGCTAACGAACACTGAAGCTTTCTTT	CSVENRLTNTEAFF
NA	TRBD2	TRBV5-1	18	TRBJ2-3	TGCGCCAGCAGCTTGTCCCGGTGGGAAAAGCGGGGAACAGATACGCAGTATTTT	CASSLSRWEKRGTDTQYF
few	TRBD1	TRBV5-6	14	TRBJ1-2	TGTGCCAGCAGCTTGGACAGGGGGCCCTATGGCTACACCTTC	CASSLDRGPYGYTF
NA	NA	TRBV13	16	TRBJ1-3	TGTGCCAGCAGCAAACAGGAATTTATCTCTGGAAACACCATATATTTT	CASSKQEFISGNTIYF
NA	TRBD1	TRBV7-9	13	TRBJ2-7	TGTGCCAGCAGCTTAAAGACAGGGGGCGAGCAGTACTTC	CASSLKTGGEQYF
NA	TRBD1	TRBV6-5	13	TRBJ1-2	TGTGCCAGCAGTTACAGGGACAGCCCTAGCTACACCTTC	CASSYRDSPSYTF
NA	TRBD1	TRBV5-1	14	TRBJ1-1	TGCGCCAGCAGCAGGGGGACAGGGATAACTGAAGCTTTCTTT	CASSRGTGITEAFF
NA	NA	TRBV19	15	TRBJ2-5	TGTGCCAGTAGTATAGGGACAGCCTTTCAAGAGACCCAGTACTTC	CASSIGTAFQETQYF
NA	TRBD1	TRBV7-2	14	TRBJ2-7	TGTGCCAGCAGCTTCCGGGACAGGGGGAACGAGCAGTACTTC	CASSFRDRGNEQYF
NA	TRBD1	TRBV4-1	15	TRBJ2-5	TGCGCCAGCAGCCAGGGGACAGGGTGGGGGGAGACCCAGTACTTC	CASSQGTGWGETQYF
NA	NA	TRBV9	15	TRBJ2-5	TGTGCCAGCAGCGTAGCTGGCGGAGGGCTGTGGGAGCAGTACTTC	CASSVAGGGLWEQYF
NA	TRBD1	TRBV30	16	TRBJ1-1	TGTGCCTGGAGTGCGTGGACAGGGAACATGAACACTGAAGCTTTCTTT	CAWSAWTGNMNTEAFF
NA	TRBD1	TRBV5-1	16	TRBJ2-3	TGCGCCAGCAGCTTGGCCGGGACAGCGACTGGGGGTACGCAGTATTTT	CASSLAGTATGGTQYF
once	TRBD2	TRBV2	15	TRBJ2-7	TGTGCCAGCAGGGGGACTAGCGGGGGCCCCTACGAGCAGTACTTC	CASRGTSGGPYEQYF
NA	TRBD1	TRBV4-1	16	TRBJ1-3	TGCGCCAGCAGCGGGACAGGGGTCCCCTCTGGAAACACCATATATTTT	CASSGTGVPSGNTIYF
NA	TRBD1	TRBV9	16	TRBJ2-7	TGTGCCAGCAGCGTTGGGACAGGGGGCCATTCCTACGAGCAGTACTTC	CASSVGTGGHSYEQYF